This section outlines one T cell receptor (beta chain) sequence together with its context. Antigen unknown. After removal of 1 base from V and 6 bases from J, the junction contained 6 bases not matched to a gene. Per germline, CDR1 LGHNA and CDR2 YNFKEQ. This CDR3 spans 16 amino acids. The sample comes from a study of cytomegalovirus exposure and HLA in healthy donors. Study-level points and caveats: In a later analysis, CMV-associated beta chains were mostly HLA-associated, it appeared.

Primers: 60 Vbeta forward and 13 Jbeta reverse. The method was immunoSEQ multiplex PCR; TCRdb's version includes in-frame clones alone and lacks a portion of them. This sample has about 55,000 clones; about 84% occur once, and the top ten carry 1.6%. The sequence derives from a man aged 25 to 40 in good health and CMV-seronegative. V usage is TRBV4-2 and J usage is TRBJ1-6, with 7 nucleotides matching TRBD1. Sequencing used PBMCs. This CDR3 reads CASSQATGQINSPLHF. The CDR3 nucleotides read TGTGCCAGCAGCCAAGCTACGGGACAGATTAATTCACCCCTCCACTTT.